The entry that follows covers one TCR beta chain sequence. Compared with germline, one end of the junction differs, possibly owing to a read error. The data derive from a study of regulatory T cells in long-lasting Graves disease. The CDR3 contains 15 residues. CDR1 and CDR2 from the germline V gene are LNHDA and SQIVND (reference sequence). Both iRepertoire HTBI primers and Arm-PCR of CDR3 regions were used to build the TCR beta libraries. TCRdb processed the multiplex PCR reads anew with MiXCR; each CDR3 protein has one entry. The sample includes 350,000 to 550,000 distinct CDR3 sequences, about 15% of them seen just once. Indicated time point: newly diagnosed GD, antithyroid drugs for less than 3 months. RNA isolated from PBMCs was used to make the TCR library. In addition, the sample was reused for a study of T cells in Graves' hyperthyroidism and ophthalmopathy.

Sequences were derived from peripheral blood mononuclear cells (PBMCs), sampled at new diagnosis, from a patient treated with antithyroid drugs. This sequence originates from a woman in her twenties or thirties with Graves disease. The J gene is TRBJ2-2, the V gene TRBV19; 9 nucleotides align to TRBD1. CDR3 DNA sequence: TGTACCAGTAGTCTAAAGACAGGGGGAATCGGGGAGCTGTTTTTT. This translates into CTSSLKTGGIGELFF.